These 29 T cell receptor beta chains came from one sample sequenced in a study of CD8 T cells in Susac syndrome. RNA amounts of roughly 0.45 to 1 ug underwent reverse transcription with random hexamers. One entry per CDR3 protein results from TCRdb running MiXCR on the immunoSEQ multiplex PCR reads. Of about 200,000 distinct CDR3 sequences listed, 75% to 95% are singletons. Sequencing used CD4+ T cells from PBMCs. The receptors here all came from a human donor with Susac syndrome.

This chain joins TRBV5-1 and TRBJ2-3, with D hard to call. V was clipped by 4 bases and J by 0 bases, with 9 bases between them. Germline CDR1 SGHRS, CDR2 YFSETQ. This CDR3 contains 14 residues. CDR3 protein: CASSLDASTDTQYF. In DNA, the CDR3 is TGCGCCAGCAGCCTGGATGCTAGCACAGATACGCAGTATTTT.

This sequence joins TRBV7-2 and TRBJ1-6; 7 bases map to TRBD1. With V trimmed by 1 base and J by 7 bases, 7 bases remained unmatched. Germline loops: CDR1 SGHTA, CDR2 FQGNSA. The CDR3 has 16 residues. The CDR3 region has the DNA TGTGCCAGCAGCTTAGAATCGACAGGGCTGAATTCACCCCTCCACTTT. It specifies CASSLESTGLNSPLHF.

This clonotype was counted once. The chain is built from TRBV7-6 and TRBJ1-4, with 7 bases aligning to TRBD1. V trimming: 2 bases; J trimming: 5 bases; junction bases outside the gene matches: 11. The germline V gene has CDR1 SGHVS and CDR2 FNYEAQ. CDR3 length: 17 amino acids. CDR3 in DNA: TGTGCCAGCAGCTTAACTCGCCCGGGACAGCTAAATGAAAAACTGTTTTTT. The encoded protein is CASSLTRPGQLNEKLFF.

The CDR3 loop is CASRISGGATYNEQFF. CDR3 sequence (DNA): TGTGCCAGCAGGATTAGCGGGGGGGCAACCTACAATGAGCAGTTCTTC. The chain uses TRBV7-3 and TRBJ2-1, with 11 bases matching TRBD2. Germline trimming cut 6 bases from V and 2 bases from J; bases unmatched to any gene: 6. CDR3 length equals 16 residues. Per germline, CDR1 SGHTA and CDR2 FQGTGA.

The chain employs TRBV5-1 and TRBJ2-6; possible D gene TRBD1, 6 bases. V lost 2 bases, J lost 4 bases, and 10 bases lay in between. Germline CDR1 SGHRS, CDR2 YFSETQ. The CDR3 is 15 residues long. Here the CDR3 reads CASSLQGPGANVLTF. CDR3 nucleotides: TGCGCCAGCAGCTTACAGGGTCCCGGGGCCAACGTCCTGACTTTC.

The CDR3 here is CASSTPTGDTIYF. The CDR3 DNA reads as TGCGCCAGCAGCACACCGACAGGAGACACCATATATTTT. The chain joins TRBV5-1 to TRBJ1-3; possibly TRBD1 for D (6 bases). The germline V gene encodes CDR1 SGHRS and CDR2 YFSETQ. The CDR3 has 13 amino acids. V was trimmed by 4 bases and J by 8 bases, leaving 13 bases between them.

The rearrangement uses TRBV2 and TRBJ1-2; D is unclear. The V end lost 3 bases, the J end lost 3 bases, and 8 bases lay between the germline ends. The germline CDR1 and CDR2 sequences are SNHLY and FYNNEI. The CDR3 contains 13 residues. The CDR3 nucleotides are TGTGCCAGCAGTGACAGGTTAGACTATGGCTACACCTTC. Its translation is CASSDRLDYGYTF.

This clonotype turned up a few times. Relative to the germline gene, one junction end is altered; a read error may explain this. This chain links TRBV5-1 with TRBJ2-2; D might be TRBD1 or TRBD2, each matching 5 bases. The V gene's germline CDR1 is SGHRS and CDR2 YFSETQ. This CDR3 region has 14 residues. CDR3 coding DNA: TGTGCTAGCAGCTTAGGACAGAACACCGGGGAGCTGTTTTTT. The encoded protein is CASSLGQNTGELFF.

The rearrangement links TRBV29-1 to TRBJ2-3; 7 bases match TRBD2. CDR3 length: 14 residues. The junction had 9 bases not matched to a gene; V was cut back by 4 bases and J by 5 bases. Per the germline V gene, CDR1 is SQVTM and CDR2 is ANQGSEA. The CDR3 nucleotides read TGCAGCGTTGGACGAAACGGGGGGAAAGATACGCAGTATTTT. Its protein product is CSVGRNGGKDTQYF.

The V and J genes are TRBV5-1 and TRBJ1-1; TRBD1 agrees at 11 bases. The CDR3 covers 16 residues. CDR1 is SGHRS, CDR2 YFSETQ, per germline. The trim removed 0 bases at V and 1 base at J, leaving 2 bases unmatched. In DNA form, the CDR3 reads TGCGCCAGCAGCTTGGAAGGACAGGGGGCGAACACTGAAGCTTTCTTT. It is translated as CASSLEGQGANTEAFF.

The chain is built from TRBV5-1 and TRBJ2-1, with D maybe TRBD2 (5 bases). Germline CDR1 SGHRS, CDR2 YFSETQ. Trimming stripped 1 base from V and 3 bases from J, with 14 bases between. The CDR3 is 16 residues long. Here the CDR3 reads CASSLLSDFRYNEQFF. The CDR3, as DNA: TGCGCCAGCAGCTTGTTGTCGGACTTTCGCTACAATGAGCAGTTCTTC.

The V gene is TRBV2, the J gene TRBJ2-5; possibly TRBD1 for D (5 bases). Germline CDR1 is SNHLY and CDR2 is FYNNEI. V was pared by 4 bases and J by 0 bases, with 9 bases between. The CDR3 runs 14 residues. In DNA form, the CDR3 reads TGTGCCAGCAGTGTAGACAGATACCAAGAGACCCAGTACTTC. Encoded protein: CASSVDRYQETQYF.

This chain links TRBV5-1 with TRBJ1-5; D ambiguous. The length of the CDR3 is 13 residues. Germline V lookup: CDR1 SGHRS, CDR2 YFSETQ. Between the trimmed V and J ends, which lost 0 bases and 6 bases, there was a span of 7 bases. The CDR3 sequence: CASSLDGVQPQHF. CDR3 DNA: TGCGCCAGCAGCTTGGATGGGGTTCAGCCCCAGCATTTT.

The V and J genes are TRBV5-4 and TRBJ1-1; tentative D call: TRBD1 (6 bases). This CDR3 has 15 amino acids. The ends were cut back, 0 bases at V and 5 bases at J, with 14 bases in the middle. Per germline, CDR1 SGHNT and CDR2 YYREEE (reference sequence). The CDR3 coding sequence is TGTGCCAGCAGCTTGGCCGACAGGAGAGGGACTGAAGCTTTCTTT. It yields the protein CASSLADRRGTEAFF.

This clonotype was seen a few times. The chain joins TRBV9 to TRBJ2-5; 9 bases agree with TRBD2. V was clipped by 0 bases and J by 5 bases; unmatched bases: 2. This CDR3 has 14 residues. Germline lookup yields CDR1 SGDLS and CDR2 YYNGEE. The CDR3 region is CASSVATSGETQYF. DNA for the CDR3: TGTGCCAGCAGCGTAGCTACTAGCGGGGAGACCCAGTACTTC.

V is TRBV7-9 and J is TRBJ2-1; the match to TRBD2 covers 9 bases. With V trimmed by 2 bases and J by 6 bases, 8 bases remained unmatched. The length of the CDR3 is 16 residues. Germline CDR1 is SEHNR and CDR2 is FQNEAQ (reference sequence). CDR3 in DNA: TGTGCCAGCAGCTTAATCATAGCGGGAGAGGGCAATGAGCAGTTCTTC. Residues: CASSLIIAGEGNEQFF. The whole variable domain, remainder taken from reference TRBV7-9 and TRBJ2-1, is DTGVSQNPRHKITKRGQNVTFRCDPISEHNRLYWYRQTLGQGPEFLTYFQNEAQLEKSRLLSDRFSAERPKGSFSTLEIQRTEQGDSAMYLCASSLIIAGEGNEQFFGPGTRLTVL.

The chain is built from TRBV20-1 and TRBJ2-1; 14 bases align to TRBD2. From germline, CDR1 is DFQATT and CDR2 SNEGSKA (reference sequence). V shed 4 bases and J 10 bases; nucleotides not matched to a gene: 9. This CDR3 is 15 amino acids long. CDR3 DNA sequence: TGCAGTGCTATGCCCGGGACTAGCGGGAGATCCGAGCAGTTCTTC. Translated, it gives CSAMPGTSGRSEQFF.

The chain carries TRBV15 and TRBJ1-1, with 8 bases fitting TRBD1. The CDR3 loop spans 15 amino acids. Per the germline V gene, CDR1 is LNHNV and CDR2 is YYDKDF (reference sequence). V lost 1 base and J lost 1; bases outside the gene matches: 2. CDR3 protein: CATSRAGTGNTEAFF. The CDR3 nucleotides are TGTGCCACCAGCAGAGCTGGGACAGGGAACACTGAAGCTTTCTTT. The full variable domain, its missing parts supplied by reference TRBV15 and TRBJ1-1, is DAMVIQNPRYQVTQFGKPVTLSCSQTLNHNVMYWYQQKSSQAPKLLFHYYDKDFNNEADTPDNFQSRRPNTSFCFLDIRSPGLGDTAMYLCATSRAGTGNTEAFFGQGTRLTVV.

V gene TRBV6-6 combines with J gene TRBJ2-7; 9 bases align to TRBD1. This CDR3 is built from 16 residues. The V gene end was trimmed by 3 bases and the J gene end by 6 bases; junction bases not matched to a gene: 12. Germline V lookup: CDR1 MNHNY, CDR2 SVGAGI (reference sequence). The CDR3 nucleotides read TGTGCCAGCAGTTATATTGGGGACAGGGTAGGCGGCGAGCAGTACTTC. It codes for CASSYIGDRVGGEQYF.

The genes are TRBV18 and TRBJ1-5; no reliable D call. Deletions cut 3 bases from V and 4 bases from J, with 13 bases between. The CDR3 totals 15 residues. CDR1 is KGHSH and CDR2 is LQKENI in the germline V gene. CDR3 nucleotides: TGTGCCAGCTCACCCAGAAGCACCAATAATCAGCCCCAGCATTTT. Protein product: CASSPRSTNNQPQHF.

This chain connects TRBV3-1 to TRBJ2-2; tentatively, D is TRBD2 (7 bases). The germline V gene encodes CDR1 LGHDT and CDR2 YNNKEL (reference sequence). This CDR3 is 16 amino acids long. Trimming cost V 1 base and J 7 bases, with 16 bases left between them. This CDR3 is CASSQGSGGPFGELFF. In DNA, the CDR3 is TGTGCCAGCAGCCAAGGGTCCGGGGGGCCATTCGGGGAGCTGTTTTTT.

The rearrangement joins TRBV3-1 to TRBJ2-7, with D tentatively TRBD2 (7 bases). This CDR3 region has 16 residues. From germline, CDR1 is LGHDT and CDR2 YNNKEL (reference sequence). V was clipped by 6 bases and J by 5 bases, with 23 bases between them. The CDR3 sequence is CASSRRGGGLLNEQYF. CDR3 in DNA: TGTGCCAGCAGTAGGAGAGGGGGGGGGCTCTTAAACGAGCAGTACTTC.

The rearrangement links TRBV2 to TRBJ2-2; no clear D. In germline, CDR1 is SNHLY, CDR2 FYNNEI. The V and J ends lost 2 bases and 0 bases respectively, with 10 bases between them. The CDR3 extends over 16 amino acids. This CDR3 is CASSEQEIANTGELFF. Written as DNA, the CDR3 is TGTGCCAGCAGTGAACAGGAGATCGCGAACACCGGGGAGCTGTTTTTT.

The chain is built from TRBV11-2 and TRBJ2-7; 12 positions match TRBD2. The CDR3 runs to 16 residues. From germline, CDR1 is SGHAT and CDR2 FQNNGV. V lost 6 bases to trimming and J lost 3 bases; unmatched junction nucleotides: 9. The CDR3 nucleotides are TGTGCCAGCAGAGCAACCGGACTAGCGGGAATCTACGAGCAGTACTTC. It translates to CASRATGLAGIYEQYF.

The genes are TRBV4-1 and TRBJ2-6; tentatively, D is TRBD2 (5 bases). V was clipped by 0 bases and J by 4 bases, with 16 bases between them. In germline, CDR1 is MGHRA, CDR2 YSYEKL. This CDR3 is built from 18 residues. The DNA for the CDR3 is TGCGCCAGCAGCCAAGATAAACCGCCGGGGAAGGGGGCCAACGTCCTGACTTTC. Its protein product is CASSQDKPPGKGANVLTF.

The chain couples TRBV6-6 to TRBJ2-5; maybe TRBD2 (6 bases). Germline V gene sequence: CDR1 MNHNY, CDR2 SVGAGI (reference sequence). The CDR3 is 13 residues long. V lost 5 bases to trimming and J lost 2 bases, with 9 bases between them. This CDR3 reads CASSERVQETQYF. The CDR3 DNA follows: TGTGCCAGCAGTGAGCGGGTGCAAGAGACCCAGTACTTC.

This sequence joins TRBV20-1 and TRBJ2-3; D is ambiguous. The germline gives CDR1 DFQATT, CDR2 SNEGSKA (reference sequence). CDR3 length: 10 amino acids. Trimming took off 6 bases at V and 3 bases at J, with 4 bases between the two ends. The CDR3 loop reads CSAETDTQYF. The CDR3 bases are TGCAGTGCCGAAACAGATACGCAGTATTTT.

CDR3 in DNA: TGTGCCAGCAGTTACTCTTGGACAGGGGCGAACACTGAAGCTTTCTTT. It is translated as CASSYSWTGANTEAFF. The V and J genes are TRBV6-5 and TRBJ1-1; 9 nucleotides agree with TRBD1. With 0 bases clipped from V and 1 base from J, the junction kept 3 bases outside the gene matches. CDR1 is MNHEY and CDR2 is SVGAGI in the germline V gene. The CDR3 is made up of 16 amino acids.

The chain employs TRBV29-1 and TRBJ2-1, with D perhaps matching TRBD1 (6 bases). The CDR3 covers 13 residues. The germline gives CDR1 SQVTM, CDR2 ANQGSEA. V lost 4 bases, J lost 4 bases, and 11 bases lay in between. The CDR3 DNA reads as TGCAGCGTTGTTGGCCAGGGGTACAATGAGCAGTTCTTC. Encoded protein: CSVVGQGYNEQFF.